This T cell receptor beta chain was retrieved from a study of OX40 agonist ivuxolimab in advanced cancers. This CDR3 spans 15 amino acids. Trimming pared 3 bases from V and 1 base from J, leaving 11 bases between. Germline V gene data show CDR1 as SEHNR and CDR2 as FQNEAQ (reference sequence). This clone was seen repeatedly, ten times or more. Clones were read by immunoSEQ multiplex PCR, and TCRdb kept only the in-frame ones, dropping some. The table shows around 50,000 clones, with 75% to 90% occurring only once. The sequencing here drew on CD4+ or CD8+ T cells sorted from blood, taken in a trial of the OX40 agonist ivuxolimab. The rearrangement links TRBV7-9 to TRBJ2-3; D uncertain. This sequence originates from an adult with an advanced solid tumor such as melanoma, head and neck, liver or kidney cancer. The CDR3 sequence is CASSFLGQGTDTQYF. CDR3 coding DNA: TGTGCCAGCAGCTTCCTTGGGCAGGGCACAGATACGCAGTATTTT.